The rows below give T cell receptor beta chains drawn from one sample of a study of blood T cell repertoires in COVID-19. The table came from immunoSEQ multiplex PCR; TCRdb's copy has only in-frame clones and leaves some out. The table shows 45,000 to 70,000 clones, with 65% to 85% occurring only once. Sequencing was performed on peripheral blood. The receptors were sampled from a man between 60 and 75 years old with acute or convalescent COVID-19. Each CDR3 is given with its conserved first and last residue. D genes are given only for firm matches. Expanded clones are given a class, and other clones once, few, many or no size at all.

CDR3aa | CDR3nt | j_gene | abundance | v_gene | d_gene
CASSRTGKETQYF | TGTGCCAGCAGTCGGACAGGGAAGGAGACCCAGTACTTC | TRBJ2-5 | - | TRBV12-3/TRBV12-4 | TRBD1
CASSSPTLAVTQYF | TGTGCCAGTAGTTCCCCGACTCTAGCAGTTACGCAGTATTTT | TRBJ2-3 | - | TRBV19 | -
CASSFTVETQYF | TGTGCCAGCAGCTTTACAGTTGAGACCCAGTACTTC | TRBJ2-5 | - | TRBV7-9 | -
CATSRVPRGEGSPLHF | TGTGCCACCAGCAGAGTACCGCGGGGAGAGGGGTCACCCCTCCACTTT | TRBJ1-6 | - | TRBV15 | -
CASSLSRDTQYF | TGTGCCAGCAGCTTATCCCGGGATACGCAGTATTTT | TRBJ2-3 | - | TRBV7-9 | -
CARSRQEDRQQFF | TGTGCCAGAAGCAGACAAGAGGACAGGCAGCAGTTCTTC | TRBJ2-1 | - | TRBV7-5 | -
CASSSTGRVSYEQYF | TGTGCCAGCAGCTCTACAGGGAGGGTCTCCTACGAGCAGTACTTC | TRBJ2-7 | - | TRBV7-8 | -
CASSTGEGQPQHF | TGTGCCAGCAGCACAGGGGAAGGACAGCCCCAGCATTTT | TRBJ1-5 | - | TRBV12-3/TRBV12-4 | TRBD1
CASSYSVVKSSPLHF | TGTGCCAGCAGTTACTCGGTAGTAAAATCTTCACCCCTCCACTTT | TRBJ1-6 | - | TRBV6-5 | -
CASSVEQGWSYNSPLHF | TGTGCCAGCAGCGTAGAGCAGGGTTGGTCCTATAATTCACCCCTCCACTTT | TRBJ1-6 | - | TRBV9 | -
CASSPGMGQPQHF | TGTGCCAGCAGTCCAGGGATGGGTCAGCCCCAGCATTTT | TRBJ1-5 | - | TRBV12-3/TRBV12-4 | -
CASSRTTVYEQYF | TGCGCCAGCAGCCGGACTACAGTCTACGAGCAGTACTTC | TRBJ2-7 | few | TRBV4-1 | -
CASSLELLSGELFF | TGTGCCAGCAGCTTAGAACTACTTTCCGGGGAGCTGTTTTTT | TRBJ2-2 | - | TRBV5-4 | -
CASSLRQGSGNTIYF | TGTGCCAGCAGCCTTCGACAGGGTTCGGGAAACACCATATATTTT | TRBJ1-3 | - | TRBV3-1/TRBV3-2 | TRBD1
CSASREPNTEAFF | TGCAGTGCTAGTCGAGAGCCCAACACTGAAGCTTTCTTT | TRBJ1-1 | - | TRBV20-1 | -
CASSLTVAEQFF | TGTGCCAGCTCATTAACAGTGGCTGAGCAGTTCTTC | TRBJ2-1 | - | TRBV18 | -
CASSQRQGAGGANVLTF | TGCGCCAGCAGCCAGAGACAGGGGGCTGGTGGGGCCAACGTCCTGACTTTC | TRBJ2-6 | - | TRBV4-1 | TRBD1
CASSRQGISGELFF | TGTGCCAGCAGCCGACAGGGAATATCCGGGGAGCTGTTTTTT | TRBJ2-2 | - | TRBV27 | TRBD1
CASRLPGGDYGYTF | TGTGCCAGCAGACTGCCGGGGGGCGACTATGGCTACACCTTC | TRBJ1-2 | - | TRBV5-5 | -
CASSSLGLSSLKQFF | TGTGCCAGCAGCTCCTTGGGACTTAGCTCCCTTAAGCAGTTCTTC | TRBJ2-1 | - | TRBV9 | -
CATSGTRGLQPQHF | TGTGCCACCAGCGGGACAAGGGGGCTCCAGCCCCAGCATTTT | TRBJ1-5 | - | TRBV15 | TRBD1
CASSLWTSGNNEQFF | TGTGCCAGCAGCCTCTGGACTAGCGGCAACAATGAGCAGTTCTTC | TRBJ2-1 | - | TRBV13 | TRBD2
CASSLGGGGEQYF | TGTGCCAGCAGCTTAGGAGGGGGCGGGGAGCAGTACTTC | TRBJ2-7 | - | TRBV11-2 | TRBD1
CAWSVGTGKNIQYF | TGTGCCTGGAGTGTAGGGACAGGGAAAAACATTCAGTACTTC | TRBJ2-4 | - | TRBV30 | TRBD1
CASSSLDGTGNSPLHF | TGTGCCAGCAGCAGCCTAGACGGGACAGGGAATTCACCCCTCCACTTT | TRBJ1-6 | once | TRBV5-6 | TRBD1
CASSNQGRQGLYEQYF | TGTGCCAGTAGTAATCAGGGGCGGCAGGGCCTCTACGAGCAGTACTTC | TRBJ2-7 | - | TRBV19 | -
CASSSSGRSTEAFF | TGTGCCAGCAGCTCTTCCGGGAGAAGCACTGAAGCTTTCTTT | TRBJ1-1 | - | TRBV5-4 | -
CAWSQGIIQYF | TGTGCCTGGAGTCAGGGGATCATTCAGTACTTC | TRBJ2-4 | - | TRBV30 | -
CASSPGQGHQPQHF | TGTGCCAGTAGTCCCGGACAGGGACATCAGCCCCAGCATTTT | TRBJ1-5 | - | TRBV19 | TRBD1
CASSPTGHYTGELFF | TGCGCCAGCAGCCCGACAGGCCACTACACCGGGGAGCTGTTTTTT | TRBJ2-2 | - | TRBV4-1 | -
CASSLANREGGYTF | TGCGCCAGCAGCTTGGCGAACAGGGAGGGTGGCTACACCTTC | TRBJ1-2 | once | TRBV5-1 | -